The subject of this entry is one T cell receptor beta chain. This sample stems from a study of blood T cell repertoires in COVID-19. Study-level background: The United States, Italy and Spain provided the acute and convalescent COVID-19 samples. PBMCs, B-cell-depleted T cells, or T cells were the source of the cDNA or gDNA that made up the material.

Original handling: The authors estimated nucleated cell counts from reference gene primer amplification. The method was immunoSEQ multiplex PCR; TCRdb's version includes in-frame clones alone and lacks a portion of them. V and J calls plus clone size are reproduced from that table; the DNA served to infer D and trimming. The sample yields 120,000 or so clones, more than 70% seen once. V was trimmed by 6 bases and J by 7 bases, leaving 15 bases between them. CDR1 and CDR2 from the germline V gene are SQVTM and ANQGSEA. This CDR3 region has 13 residues. The sequenced sample consisted of peripheral blood. This sequence joins TRBV29-1 and TRBJ1-4; D might be TRBD1 (5 bases). This clonotype was obtained from a man at least 80 years old with active or convalescent COVID-19. CDR3 in DNA: TGCAGCGTGGGTCAGGGATTGGGTGAAAAACTGTTTTTT. Translating it yields CSVGQGLGEKLFF. Full variable domain (outside the CDR3, taken from reference TRBV29-1 and TRBJ1-4): SAVISQKPSRDICQRGTSLTIQCQVDSQVTMMFWYRQQPGQSLTLIATANQGSEATYESGFVIDKFPISRPNLTFSTLTVSNMSPEDSSIYLCSVGQGLGEKLFFGSGTQLSVL.